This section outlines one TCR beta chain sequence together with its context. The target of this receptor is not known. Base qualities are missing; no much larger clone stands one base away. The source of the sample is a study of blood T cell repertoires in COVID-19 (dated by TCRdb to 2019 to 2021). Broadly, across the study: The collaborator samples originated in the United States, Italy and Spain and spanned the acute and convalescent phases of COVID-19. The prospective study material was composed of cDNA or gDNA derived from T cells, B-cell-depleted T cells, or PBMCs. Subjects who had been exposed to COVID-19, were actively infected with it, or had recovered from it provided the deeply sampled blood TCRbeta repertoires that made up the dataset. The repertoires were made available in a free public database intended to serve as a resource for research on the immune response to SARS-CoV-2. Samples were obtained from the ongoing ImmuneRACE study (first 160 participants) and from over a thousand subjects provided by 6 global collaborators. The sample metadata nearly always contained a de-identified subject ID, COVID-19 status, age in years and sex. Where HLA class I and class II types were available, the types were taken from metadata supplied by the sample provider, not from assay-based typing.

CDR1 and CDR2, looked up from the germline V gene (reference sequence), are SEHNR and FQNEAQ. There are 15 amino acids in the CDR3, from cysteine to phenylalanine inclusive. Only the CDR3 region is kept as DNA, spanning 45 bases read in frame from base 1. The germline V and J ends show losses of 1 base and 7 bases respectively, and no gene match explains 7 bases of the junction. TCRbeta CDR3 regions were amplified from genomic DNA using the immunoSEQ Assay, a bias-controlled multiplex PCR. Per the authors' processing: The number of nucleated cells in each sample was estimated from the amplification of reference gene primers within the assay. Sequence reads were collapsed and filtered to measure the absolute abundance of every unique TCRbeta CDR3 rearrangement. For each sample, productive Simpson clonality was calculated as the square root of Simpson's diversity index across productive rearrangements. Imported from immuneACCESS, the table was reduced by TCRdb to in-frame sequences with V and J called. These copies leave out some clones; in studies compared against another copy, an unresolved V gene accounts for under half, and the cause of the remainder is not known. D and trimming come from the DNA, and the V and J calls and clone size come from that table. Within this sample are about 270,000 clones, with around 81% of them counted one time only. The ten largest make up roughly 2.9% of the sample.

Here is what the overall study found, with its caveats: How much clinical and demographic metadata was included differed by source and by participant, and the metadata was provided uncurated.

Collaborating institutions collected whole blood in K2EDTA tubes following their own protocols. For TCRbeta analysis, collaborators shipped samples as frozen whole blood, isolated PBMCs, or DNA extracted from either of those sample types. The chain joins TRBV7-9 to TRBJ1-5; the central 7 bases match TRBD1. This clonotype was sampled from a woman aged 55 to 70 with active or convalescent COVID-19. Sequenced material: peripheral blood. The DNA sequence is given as TGTGCCAGCAGCTTAGGGACAGGTGGGGGGCAGCCCCAGCATTTT. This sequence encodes CASSLGTGGGQPQHF.